Below are 28 T cell receptor beta chains sequenced from a single sample in a study of blood T cells in healthy people across ages. The second PCR ran about 6 to 12 cycles with a sample-barcoded 5' primer and J-beta primers. Using its own MiXCR run on the 5' RACE reads, TCRdb lists one record per CDR3 protein. The repertoire has 600,000 to 800,000 distinct CDR3 sequences, 40% to 65% of them found once; the top ten carry roughly 13%. The specimen was blood. These receptors originate from a woman of 80 years or more in good health.

For this clonotype: Possible read error: a much larger clone is one base away. The chain combines TRBV9 with TRBJ1-6; D gene uncertain. Deletions cut 4 bases from V and 6 bases from J, with 14 bases between. This CDR3 contains 15 residues. CDR1 is SGDLS, CDR2 YYNGEE, per germline. CDR3: CASSPCEGSNSPLHF. As DNA, the CDR3 is TGTGCCAGCAGCCCCTGTGAGGGAAGTAATTCACCCCTCCACTTT.

This clonotype was counted ten times or more. Here the CDR3 reads CASSPGGATNEKLFF. The CDR3, as DNA: TGCGCCAGCAGCCCCGGGGGGGCAACTAATGAAAAACTGTTTTTT. The rearrangement uses TRBV5-1 and TRBJ1-4, with a possible D match to TRBD1 (5 bases). CDR3 length: 15 amino acids. V lost 4 bases, J lost 0 bases, and 10 bases lay in between. Germline V gene data show CDR1 as SGHRS and CDR2 as YFSETQ.

The gene calls are TRBV20-1 and TRBJ2-1, with D perhaps matching TRBD1 (6 bases). This CDR3 is 14 amino acids long. Germline CDR1 is DFQATT and CDR2 is SNEGSKA (reference sequence). V lost 3 bases and J 8 bases, leaving 17 bases between the germline ends. As DNA, the CDR3 is TGCAGTGCTAGTAGGGACAACCATTTCTATGAGCAGTTCTTC. This translates into CSASRDNHFYEQFF.

V usage is TRBV2 and J usage is TRBJ2-5; no clear D. Looked up from germline, CDR1 is SNHLY and CDR2 is FYNNEI. The CDR3 length is 12 residues. Trimming removed 3 bases from V and 0 bases from J, with 2 bases in between. CDR3 region: CASSDNQETQYF. The DNA of the CDR3 is TGTGCCAGCAGTGACAACCAAGAGACCCAGTACTTC.

The chain carries TRBV3-1 and TRBJ2-3; TRBD2 is a possible D gene (5 bases). The CDR3 is 15 amino acids. Germline CDR1 LGHDT, CDR2 YNNKEL (reference sequence). V was clipped by 3 bases and J by 2 bases, with 12 bases between them. As DNA, the CDR3 is TGTGCCAGCAGCCATTTAGGAGGCCCCACAGATACGCAGTATTTT. Its translation: CASSHLGGPTDTQYF.

Concerning this clonotype itself: This may arise from a read error, as a much more abundant clone is one base away. The rearrangement links TRBV5-1 to TRBJ2-4; TRBD2 agrees at 13 bases. The CDR3 sequence is 15 residues long. The V and J ends lost 3 bases and 6 bases, in that order; junction bases with no gene match: 3. In germline, CDR1 is SGHRS, CDR2 YFSETQ. CDR3 sequence reads: CASSWGTSGVNIQYF. The DNA of the CDR3 is TGCGCCAGCAGCTGGGGGACTAGCGGGGTAAACATTCAGTACTTC.

This clonotype came up once. A read error is possible here, since a much larger clone lies one base away. This chain joins TRBV4-1 and TRBJ2-7, with TRBD1 matching 8 bases. Germline CDR1 and CDR2: MGHRA and YSYEKL. This CDR3 contains 14 residues. The CDR3 region is CASGQDRGRYEQYF. The CDR3 nucleotides read TGCGCCAGCGGCCAAGACAGGGGACGCTACGAGCAGTACTTC.

The sample holds many counts of this clonotype. This rearrangement joins TRBV6-5 to TRBJ2-3; 8 bases map to TRBD2. Germline lookup yields CDR1 MNHEY and CDR2 SVGAGI. V lost 0 bases, J lost 1 base, and 6 bases stayed unmatched. The CDR3 totals 17 residues. This CDR3 reads CASSYSKNSGGTDTQYF. The CDR3 DNA reads as TGTGCCAGCAGTTACTCTAAAAATAGCGGGGGCACAGATACGCAGTATTTT.

The rearrangement uses TRBV9 and TRBJ2-5, with D perhaps being TRBD1 or TRBD2 (5 bases each). The J call is uncertain, as TRBJ2-7 better fits the DNA end. Germline loops: CDR1 SGDLS, CDR2 YYNGEE. The CDR3 consists of 15 residues. In DNA form, the CDR3 reads TGTGCCAGCAGCCTAGGTCACTTGGGGGCCTACGAGCAGTACTTC. Translating gives CASSLGHLGAYEQYF.

This clonotype was observed at least ten times. The chain has TRBV13 and TRBJ2-3; TRBD2 might be the D (5 bases). Germline CDR1 is PRHDT and CDR2 is FYEKMQ (reference sequence). The V gene lost 6 bases and the J gene lost 7 bases, with 8 bases spanning the gap. CDR3 length: 11 amino acids. The DNA for the CDR3 is TGTGCCAGCAGGTCTAGCAATACGCAGTATTTT. It encodes CASRSSNTQYF.

The table lists this clonotype with many counts. This chain connects TRBV27 to TRBJ2-7, with 12 bases that match TRBD2. V shed 3 bases, J shed 4 bases, and the junction held 4 bases outside the gene matches. The CDR3 is 15 residues long. Germline V gene data show CDR1 as MNHEY and CDR2 as SMNVEV (reference sequence). CDR3 protein: CASSFRLAGEYEQYF. The DNA for the CDR3 is TGTGCCAGCAGTTTTAGACTAGCGGGGGAGTACGAGCAGTACTTC.

The rearrangement links TRBV20-1 to TRBJ1-1; 8 nucleotides match TRBD1. This CDR3 contains 14 residues. V dropped 5 bases and J dropped 3; count of bases not matched to a gene: 8. Germline V lookup: CDR1 DFQATT, CDR2 SNEGSKA (reference sequence). CDR3 nucleotide sequence: TGCAGTGCTCAACCAGGGGGCGGGGACACTGAAGCTTTCTTT. It codes for CSAQPGGGDTEAFF.

As concerns this clonotype: This may stem from a read error, because a much larger clone lies one nucleotide away. The V gene is TRBV3-1, the J gene TRBJ2-5; TRBD2 agrees at 9 bases. This CDR3 comprises 15 residues. The junction had 14 bases not matched to a gene; V was cut back by 4 bases and J by 11 bases. The germline gives CDR1 LGHDT, CDR2 YNNKEL (reference sequence). The CDR3 DNA sequence: TGTGCCAGCAGCCTGCTAGCGGGAAAGACGGGAGGGCAGTACTTC. Its translation is CASSLLAGKTGGQYF.

Many counts were recorded for this clonotype. V usage is TRBV5-1 and J usage is TRBJ2-2; 7 nucleotides match TRBD2. The length of the CDR3 is 16 residues. Germline values: CDR1 SGHRS, CDR2 YFSETQ. The V segment lost 1 base and the J segment 6 bases; nucleotides outside the gene matches: 9. Here the CDR3 reads CASSLREELLPGELFF. The CDR3 DNA reads TGCGCCAGCAGCTTGCGGGAGGAACTCCTCCCCGGGGAGCTGTTTTTT.

The chain joins TRBV7-2 to TRBJ1-1, with D perhaps TRBD1 (5 bases). CDR1 is SGHTA and CDR2 is FQGNSA in the germline V gene. V shed 8 bases and J shed 4 bases, with 20 bases lying between them. The CDR3 extends over 15 amino acids. In nucleotides, the CDR3 is TGTGCCAGCCGGACAACGACGGGGGGACTCACTGAAGCTTTCTTT. It is translated as CASRTTTGGLTEAFF.

The chain combines TRBV4-3 with TRBJ2-3, with D perhaps assigned TRBD1 or TRBD2 (5 bases each). Germline CDR1 is LGHNA and CDR2 is YSLEER. V was clipped by 0 bases and J by 6 bases, with 10 bases between them. The CDR3 is 14 amino acids. CDR3 nucleotides: TGCGCCAGCAGCCAAGATAATTGGGGGGATACGCAGTATTTT. Its translation is CASSQDNWGDTQYF.

In this sample, this clonotype turned up a few times. The rearrangement joins TRBV6-5 to TRBJ1-5; D is perhaps TRBD1 (6 bases). CDR3 length: 14 amino acids. Trimming stripped 7 bases from V and 0 bases from J, with 10 bases between. CDR1 and CDR2 from the germline V gene are MNHEY and SVGAGI. The CDR3 sequence: CASNDRHSNQPQHF. The CDR3 region has the DNA TGTGCCAGCAACGACAGGCATAGCAATCAGCCCCAGCATTTT.

On this clonotype itself: This may stem from a read error, because a much larger clone lies one nucleotide away. The chain employs TRBV10-3 and TRBJ2-1; maybe TRBD2 (5 bases). The CDR3 covers 12 residues. In germline, CDR1 is ENHRY, CDR2 SYGVKD. Trimming left V 4 bases short and J 9 bases short, with 10 bases between. The CDR3: CAISGKSGEQFF. CDR3 nucleotides: TGTGCCATCAGTGGGAAGAGCGGTGAGCAGTTCTTC.

This clonotype was recorded many times. The chain recombines TRBV28 with TRBJ2-5; D gene ambiguous. The V gene's germline CDR1 is MDHEN and CDR2 SYDVKM. The CDR3 totals 12 residues. V was shortened by 4 bases and J by 5 bases, with 8 bases between the two germline ends. CDR3 sequence reads: CASSWMAETQYF. CDR3 nucleotide sequence: TGTGCCAGCAGTTGGATGGCGGAGACCCAGTACTTC.

This clonotype appeared many times. The rearrangement uses TRBV3-1 and TRBJ2-5; 9 nucleotides match TRBD2. The CDR3 covers 17 residues. Germline trimming cut 3 bases from V and 3 bases from J; bases unmatched to any gene: 11. Germline V CDR1 and CDR2: LGHDT, YNNKEL (reference sequence). CDR3 sequence reads: CASSHGSAGGRKETQYF. In DNA form, the CDR3 reads TGTGCCAGCAGCCATGGCTCTGCGGGAGGGAGAAAAGAGACCCAGTACTTC.

The chain couples TRBV12-3 or TRBV12-4 to TRBJ2-1; TRBD1 might be the D (5 bases). The CDR3 spans 15 residues. The V and J ends lost 6 bases and 0 bases respectively, with 12 bases between them. The CDR3 loop reads CASSLGHHSYNEQFF. The DNA for the CDR3 is TGTGCCAGCAGCCTTGGACACCACTCCTACAATGAGCAGTTCTTC.

About this clonotype itself: With a much larger clone just one base away, this may be a read error. This sequence joins TRBV4-1 and TRBJ1-5; D is unresolved. Germline lookup yields CDR1 MGHRA and CDR2 YSYEKL. The CDR3 runs to 13 residues. CDR3 sequence reads: CASSQDRNQLQHF. The DNA of the CDR3 is TGCGCCAGCAGCCAAGACCGCAATCAGCTCCAGCATTTT.

This clonotype was counted between two and nine times. The rearrangement links TRBV5-1 to TRBJ2-7, with 8 bases fitting TRBD2. The CDR3 spans 15 residues. Germline values: CDR1 SGHRS, CDR2 YFSETQ. J was trimmed by 7 bases and V by 4 bases; bases with no gene match: 13. The CDR3 loop is CASSPDESGSSEQYF. The DNA of the CDR3 is TGCGCCAGCAGCCCAGATGAAAGCGGGAGCAGTGAGCAGTACTTC.

The CDR3 protein is CSAIGRRGANEQFF. In DNA form, the CDR3 reads TGCAGTGCTATCGGGCGTAGGGGGGCCAATGAGCAGTTCTTC. The V call is TRBV20-1, the J call TRBJ2-1; either TRBD1 or TRBD2 may fit D (6 bases each). CDR1 and CDR2 (germline): DFQATT, SNEGSKA (reference sequence). The CDR3 is made up of 14 amino acids. Trimming cost V 4 bases and J 6 bases, with 16 bases left between them.

The chain joins TRBV12-3 or TRBV12-4 to TRBJ1-2; possibly TRBD1 for D (5 bases). The CDR3 runs to 14 residues. The germline V and J ends were trimmed by 5 bases and 7 bases, with 17 bases remaining between them. The CDR3 bases are TGTGCCAGCAGTCCAGGGACGGCGATGCGTGGCTACACCTTC. Translating it yields CASSPGTAMRGYTF.

This clonotype was seen repeatedly, ten times or more. J is TRBJ2-3 and V is TRBV29-1, with no clear D. Trimming pared 3 bases from V and 3 bases from J, leaving 10 bases between. The length of the CDR3 is 13 residues. Germline V CDR1 and CDR2: SQVTM, ANQGSEA. CDR3 sequence reads: CSVEYRATDTQYF. CDR3 nucleotides: TGCAGCGTTGAGTACCGGGCTACAGATACGCAGTATTTT.

The V gene is TRBV3-1, the J gene TRBJ1-5; a possible D gene is TRBD1 (5 bases). In germline, CDR1 is LGHDT, CDR2 YNNKEL (reference sequence). The CDR3 totals 13 residues. The germline V and J ends were trimmed by 1 base and 7 bases, with 8 bases remaining between them. In nucleotides, the CDR3 is TGTGCCAGCAGCCAAGCAGGGACCCAGCCCCAGCATTTT. Its translation: CASSQAGTQPQHF.

This clonotype showed up many times. The chain combines TRBV27 with TRBJ2-3; 10 nucleotides align to TRBD2. Per germline, CDR1 MNHEY and CDR2 SMNVEV (reference sequence). CDR3 length equals 17 residues. Germline trimming cut 2 bases from V and 4 bases from J; bases unmatched to any gene: 9. In DNA form, the CDR3 reads TGTGCCAGCAGTTTAGATAGGCTAGCGGGAGCGGCAGATACGCAGTATTTT. Protein: CASSLDRLAGAADTQYF.